A single sample is the source of the 4 T cell receptor beta chains below, sequenced in a study of blood T cells in healthy people across ages. Primed by a sample-barcoded 5' primer and a J-beta primer mix, a second PCR proceeded for about 6 to 11 cycles. TCRdb reprocessed the 5' RACE reads with MiXCR, giving one entry per CDR3 protein. The data show 1.5 million to 2 million distinct CDR3 sequences, around 42% seen once. The specimen was blood. The source of these receptors is a human donor in good health.

The V and J genes are TRBV5-1 and TRBJ2-3, with D tentatively TRBD1 (6 bases). The CDR3 consists of 15 residues. CDR1 is SGHRS, CDR2 YFSETQ, per germline. Trimming removed 0 bases at V and 4 bases at J, with 12 bases between. CDR3 nucleotide sequence: TGCGCCAGCAGCTTGGGGGACATTATTGCAGATACGCAGTATTTT. Translation gives CASSLGDIIADTQYF.

This sequence joins TRBV15 and TRBJ2-1; 8 bases match TRBD2. The V and J ends lost 2 bases and 0 bases, in that order; junction bases with no gene match: 9. The CDR3 covers 18 residues. In germline, CDR1 is LNHNV, CDR2 YYDKDF (reference sequence). CDR3 DNA: TGTGCCACCAGCAGAACCCCCGGCGGGGGGAGCTCCTACAATGAGCAGTTCTTC. It translates to CATSRTPGGGSSYNEQFF.

This clonotype occurred a few times. V gene TRBV4-3 combines with J gene TRBJ2-1, with a tentative D call TRBD2 (5 bases). Trimming left V 1 base short and J 5 bases short, with 27 bases between. The CDR3 length is 20 residues. Germline CDR1 LGHNA, CDR2 YSLEER. CDR3 sequence: CASSQVLTRGQEPRNNEQFF. DNA of the CDR3: TGCGCCAGCAGCCAAGTACTAACCCGCGGGCAGGAGCCTCGGAACAATGAGCAGTTCTTC.

The sample holds one count of this clonotype. The rearrangement joins TRBV18 to TRBJ2-4; tentative D call: TRBD1 (6 bases). The germline CDR1 and CDR2 sequences are KGHSH and LQKENI. V gave up 6 bases and J gave up 0 bases, with 15 bases separating them. There are 16 residues in the CDR3. CDR3 protein: CASSPTGSLAKNIQYF. The CDR3, as DNA: TGTGCCAGCTCTCCTACAGGGAGTTTAGCCAAAAACATTCAGTACTTC.